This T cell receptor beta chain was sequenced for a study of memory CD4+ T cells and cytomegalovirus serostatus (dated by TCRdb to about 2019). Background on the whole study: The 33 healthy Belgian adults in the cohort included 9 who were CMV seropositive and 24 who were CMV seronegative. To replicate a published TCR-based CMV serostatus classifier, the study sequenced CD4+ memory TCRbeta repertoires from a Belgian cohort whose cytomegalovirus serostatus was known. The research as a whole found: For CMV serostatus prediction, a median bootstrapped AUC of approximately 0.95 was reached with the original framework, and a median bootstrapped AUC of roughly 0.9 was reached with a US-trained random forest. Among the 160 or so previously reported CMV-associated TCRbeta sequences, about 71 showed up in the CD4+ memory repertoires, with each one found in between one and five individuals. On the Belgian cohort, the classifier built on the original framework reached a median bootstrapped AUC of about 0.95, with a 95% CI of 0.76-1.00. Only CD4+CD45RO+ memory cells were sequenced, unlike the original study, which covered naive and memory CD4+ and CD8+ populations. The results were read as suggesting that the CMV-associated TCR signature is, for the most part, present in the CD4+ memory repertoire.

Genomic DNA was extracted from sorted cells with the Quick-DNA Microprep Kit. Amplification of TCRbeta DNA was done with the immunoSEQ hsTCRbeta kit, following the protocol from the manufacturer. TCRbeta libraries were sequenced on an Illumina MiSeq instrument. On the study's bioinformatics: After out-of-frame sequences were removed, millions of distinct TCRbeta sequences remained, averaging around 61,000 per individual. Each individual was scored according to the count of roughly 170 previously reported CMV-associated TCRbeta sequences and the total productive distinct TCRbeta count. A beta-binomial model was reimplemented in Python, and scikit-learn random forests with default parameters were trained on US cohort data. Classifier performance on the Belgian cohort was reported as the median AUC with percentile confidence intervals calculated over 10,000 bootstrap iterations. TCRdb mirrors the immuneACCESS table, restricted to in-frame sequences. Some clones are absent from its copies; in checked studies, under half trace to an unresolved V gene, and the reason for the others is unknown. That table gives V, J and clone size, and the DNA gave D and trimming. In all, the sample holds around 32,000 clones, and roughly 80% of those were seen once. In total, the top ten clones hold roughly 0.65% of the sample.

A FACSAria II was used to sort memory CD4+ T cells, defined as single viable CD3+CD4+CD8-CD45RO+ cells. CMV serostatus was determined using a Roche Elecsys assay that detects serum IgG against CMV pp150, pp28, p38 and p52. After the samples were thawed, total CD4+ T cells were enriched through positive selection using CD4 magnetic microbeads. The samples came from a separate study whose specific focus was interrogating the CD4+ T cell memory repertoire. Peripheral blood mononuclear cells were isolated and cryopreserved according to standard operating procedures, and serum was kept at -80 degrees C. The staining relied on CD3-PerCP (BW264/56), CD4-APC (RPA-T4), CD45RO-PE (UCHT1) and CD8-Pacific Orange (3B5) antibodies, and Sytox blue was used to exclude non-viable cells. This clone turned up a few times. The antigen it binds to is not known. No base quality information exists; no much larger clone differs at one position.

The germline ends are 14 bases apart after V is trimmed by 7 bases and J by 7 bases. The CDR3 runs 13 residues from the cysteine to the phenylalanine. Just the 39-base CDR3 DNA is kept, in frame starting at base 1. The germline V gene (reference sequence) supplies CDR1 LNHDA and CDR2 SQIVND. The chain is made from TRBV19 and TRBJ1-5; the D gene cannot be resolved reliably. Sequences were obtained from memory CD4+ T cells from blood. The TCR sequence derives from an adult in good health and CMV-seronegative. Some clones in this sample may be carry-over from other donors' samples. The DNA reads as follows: TGTGCCAGTAACCCATCCCCATACCAGCCCCAGCATTTT. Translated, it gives CASNPSPYQPQHF.